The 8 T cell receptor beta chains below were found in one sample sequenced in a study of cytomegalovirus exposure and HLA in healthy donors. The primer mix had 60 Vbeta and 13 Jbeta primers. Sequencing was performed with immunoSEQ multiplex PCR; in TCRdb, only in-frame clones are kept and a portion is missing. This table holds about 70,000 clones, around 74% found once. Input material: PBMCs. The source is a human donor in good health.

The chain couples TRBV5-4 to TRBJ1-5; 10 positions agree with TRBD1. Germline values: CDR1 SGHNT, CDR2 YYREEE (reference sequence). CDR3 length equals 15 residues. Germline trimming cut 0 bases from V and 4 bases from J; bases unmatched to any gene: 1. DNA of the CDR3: TGTGCCAGCAGCTTGGGGGGACAGGGGAATCAGCCCCAGCATTTT. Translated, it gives CASSLGGQGNQPQHF.

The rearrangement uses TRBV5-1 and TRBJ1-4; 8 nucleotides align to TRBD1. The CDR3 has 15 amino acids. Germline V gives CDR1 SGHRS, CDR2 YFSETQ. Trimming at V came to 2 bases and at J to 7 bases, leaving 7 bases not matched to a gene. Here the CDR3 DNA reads TGCGCCAGCAGCTTACAAACAGGGGGTGGTGAAAAACTGTTTTTT. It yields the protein CASSLQTGGGEKLFF.

The CDR3 is CASRSGYTGELFF. DNA of the CDR3: TGCGCCAGCAGATCCGGTTACACCGGGGAGCTGTTTTTT. The chain has TRBV5-1 and TRBJ2-2; unclear D gene. Trimming removed 5 bases at V and 3 bases at J, with 8 bases between. The CDR3 consists of 13 residues. Looked up from germline, CDR1 is SGHRS and CDR2 is YFSETQ.

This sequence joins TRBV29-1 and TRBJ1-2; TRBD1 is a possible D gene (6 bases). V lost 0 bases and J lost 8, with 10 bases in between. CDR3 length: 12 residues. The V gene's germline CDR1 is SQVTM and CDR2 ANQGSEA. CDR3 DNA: TGCAGCGTTGAAGAAGGGGGTCTCGGCTACACCTTC. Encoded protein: CSVEEGGLGYTF.

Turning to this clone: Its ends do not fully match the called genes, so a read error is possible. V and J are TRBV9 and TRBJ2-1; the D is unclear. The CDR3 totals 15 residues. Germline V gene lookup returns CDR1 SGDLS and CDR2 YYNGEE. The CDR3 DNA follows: TGTGCCAACAGCGTAAGTACGGTTACCTACAATGAGCAGTTCTTC. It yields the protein CANSVSTVTYNEQFF. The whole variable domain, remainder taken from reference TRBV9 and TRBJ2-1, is DSGVTQTPKHLITATGQRVTLRCSPRSGDLSVYWYQQSLDQGLQFLIQYYNGEERAKGNILERFSAQQFPDLHSELNLSSLELGDSALYFCANSVSTVTYNEQFFGPGTRLTVL.

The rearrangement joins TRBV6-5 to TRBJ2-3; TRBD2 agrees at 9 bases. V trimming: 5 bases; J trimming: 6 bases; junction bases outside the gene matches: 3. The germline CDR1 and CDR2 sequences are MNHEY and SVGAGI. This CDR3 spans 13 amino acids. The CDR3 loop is CASSRSGRDTQYF. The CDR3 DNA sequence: TGTGCCAGCAGTAGAAGCGGGAGGGATACGCAGTATTTT.

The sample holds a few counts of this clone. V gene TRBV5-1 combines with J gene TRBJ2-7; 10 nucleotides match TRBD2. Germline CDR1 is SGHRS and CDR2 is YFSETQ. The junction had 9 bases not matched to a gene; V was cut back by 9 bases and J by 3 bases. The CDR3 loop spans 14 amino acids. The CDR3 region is CATRRASGSYEQYF. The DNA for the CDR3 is TGCGCCACTAGGCGGGCTAGCGGGAGCTACGAGCAGTACTTC.

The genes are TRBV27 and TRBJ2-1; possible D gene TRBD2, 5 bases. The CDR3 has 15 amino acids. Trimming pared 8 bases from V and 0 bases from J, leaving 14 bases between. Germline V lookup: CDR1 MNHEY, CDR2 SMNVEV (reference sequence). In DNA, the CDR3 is TGTGCCAGCGGTGATGAGGGAATCTCCTACAATGAGCAGTTCTTC. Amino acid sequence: CASGDEGISYNEQFF.